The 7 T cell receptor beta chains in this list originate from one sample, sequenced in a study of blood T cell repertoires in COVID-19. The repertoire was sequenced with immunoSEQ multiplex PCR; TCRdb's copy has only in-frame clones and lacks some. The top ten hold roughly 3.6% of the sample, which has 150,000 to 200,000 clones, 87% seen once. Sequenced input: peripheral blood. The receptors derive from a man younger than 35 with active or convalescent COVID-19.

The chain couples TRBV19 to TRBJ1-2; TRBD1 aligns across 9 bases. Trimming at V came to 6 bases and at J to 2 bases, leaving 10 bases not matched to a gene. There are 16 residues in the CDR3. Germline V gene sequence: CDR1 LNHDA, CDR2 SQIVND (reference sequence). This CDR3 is CASRSRDRVVNYGYTF. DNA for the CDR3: TGTGCCAGTAGGTCCCGGGACAGGGTTGTCAACTATGGCTACACCTTC.

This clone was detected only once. CDR3 coding DNA: TGTGCCAGCAGCATAGTCGCGGGGGGTGGTAAAGAGACCCAGTACTTC. This translates into CASSIVAGGGKETQYF. This chain connects TRBV5-4 to TRBJ2-5, with TRBD2 identical over 8 bases. Germline V CDR1 and CDR2: SGHNT, YYREEE (reference sequence). J gave up 3 bases and V 4 bases, and 11 bases lay outside the gene matches. The CDR3 length is 16 residues.

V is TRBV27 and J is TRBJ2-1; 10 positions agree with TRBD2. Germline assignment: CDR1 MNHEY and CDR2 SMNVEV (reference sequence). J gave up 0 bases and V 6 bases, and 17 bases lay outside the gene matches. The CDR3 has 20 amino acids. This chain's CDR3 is CASSPFGGTSETSSYNEQFF. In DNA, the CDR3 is TGTGCCAGCAGCCCTTTCGGCGGGACTAGCGAAACGAGCTCCTACAATGAGCAGTTCTTC.

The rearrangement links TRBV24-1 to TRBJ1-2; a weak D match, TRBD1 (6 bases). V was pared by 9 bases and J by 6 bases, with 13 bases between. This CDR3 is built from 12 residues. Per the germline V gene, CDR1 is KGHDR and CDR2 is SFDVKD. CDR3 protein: CATGDTTHGYTF. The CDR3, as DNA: TGTGCCACCGGGGACACGACCCATGGCTACACCTTC.

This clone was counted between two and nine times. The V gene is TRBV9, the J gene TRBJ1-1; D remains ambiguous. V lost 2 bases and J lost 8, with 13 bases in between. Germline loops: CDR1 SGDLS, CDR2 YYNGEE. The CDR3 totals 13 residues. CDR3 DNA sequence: TGTGCCAGCAGCGTGCGGGAGAGGAACGAAGCTTTCTTT. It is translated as CASSVRERNEAFF.

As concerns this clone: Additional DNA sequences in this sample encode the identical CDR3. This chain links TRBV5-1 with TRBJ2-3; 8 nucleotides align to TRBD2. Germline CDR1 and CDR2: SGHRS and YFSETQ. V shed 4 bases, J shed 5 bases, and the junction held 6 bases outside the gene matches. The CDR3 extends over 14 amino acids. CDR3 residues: CASSPVGGVDTQYF. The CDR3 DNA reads TGCGCCAGCAGCCCAGTCGGGGGGGTAGATACGCAGTATTTT.

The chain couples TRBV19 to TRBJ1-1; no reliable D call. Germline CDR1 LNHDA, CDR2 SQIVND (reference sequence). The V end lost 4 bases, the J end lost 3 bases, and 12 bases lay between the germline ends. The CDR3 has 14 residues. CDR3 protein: CASSKAGFDTEAFF. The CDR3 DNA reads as TGTGCCAGTAGTAAGGCGGGGTTTGACACTGAAGCTTTCTTT.